This T cell receptor (beta chain) stems from a study of blood T cell repertoires in COVID-19. Study summary: There were acute and convalescent COVID-19 samples, and they came from the United States, Italy and Spain. PBMCs, B-cell-depleted T cells, or T cells were the source of the cDNA or gDNA that made up the material.

As processed by the authors: Cell counts per sample came from amplifying reference gene primers. TCRdb's table, derived via immunoSEQ multiplex PCR, lists solely in-frame clones and lacks some. V and J calls and clone size are copied from that table; D and trimming were computed from the DNA. The sample yields 100,000 to 120,000 clones, roughly 85% seen once. This CDR3 is 14 amino acids long. CDR1 and CDR2 from the germline V gene are SGHAT and FQNNGV. V was pared by 5 bases and J by 5 bases, with 12 bases between. Sequenced input: peripheral blood. The chain couples TRBV11-2 to TRBJ1-4; tentatively, D is TRBD1 (6 bases). The receptor was derived from a human donor in a cohort sampled during active COVID-19. The CDR3 loop is CASSQGSRNEKLFF. The CDR3 nucleotides are TGTGCCAGCAGCCAGGGGTCCCGAAATGAAAAACTGTTTTTT.